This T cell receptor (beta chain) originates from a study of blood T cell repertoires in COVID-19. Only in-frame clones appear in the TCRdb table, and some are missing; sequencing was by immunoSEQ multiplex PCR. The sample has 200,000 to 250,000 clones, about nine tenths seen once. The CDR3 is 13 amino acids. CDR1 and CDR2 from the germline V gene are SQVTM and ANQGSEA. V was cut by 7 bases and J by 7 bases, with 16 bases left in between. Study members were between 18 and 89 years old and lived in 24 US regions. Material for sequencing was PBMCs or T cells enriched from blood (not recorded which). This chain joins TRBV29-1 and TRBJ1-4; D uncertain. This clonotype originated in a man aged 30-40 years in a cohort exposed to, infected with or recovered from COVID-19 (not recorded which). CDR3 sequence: CSAASVYGEKLFF. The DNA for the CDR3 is TGCAGCGCCGCTTCGGTCTATGGTGAAAAACTGTTTTTT.